This T cell receptor beta chain was found in a study of CD8 T cells in ankylosing spondylitis. Study-wide findings and caveats: What seemed typical of ankylosing spondylitis blood was a TCR beta motif built from roughly eight highly homologous variants.

V gave up 6 bases and J gave up 4 bases; unmatched junction bases: 2. CDR3 size: 15 residues. TCRdb independently ran MiXCR on the 5' RACE reads; one entry per CDR3 protein. The sample includes fewer than 400,000 distinct CDR3 sequences, 6.5% to 10% of them seen just once. This clonotype was counted between two and nine times. Its antigen is undetermined. The V call is TRBV12-3 or TRBV12-4, the J call TRBJ2-2, with 13 bases that match TRBD2. Specimen: blood, either unsorted or a sorted T cell fraction (not recorded which). The receptor comes from a male donor with ankylosing spondylitis. CDR3 DNA: TGTGCCAGCAGACTAGCGGGAGGGGGCACCGGGGAGCTGTTTTTT. Protein product: CASRLAGGGTGELFF.